This T cell receptor (beta chain) was sequenced for a study of cytomegalovirus exposure and HLA in healthy donors. The protocol was immunoSEQ multiplex PCR, while the TCRdb copy is restricted to in-frame clones and leaves out a portion. The table shows about 70,000 clones, with 94% occurring only once. The germline V and J ends were trimmed by 7 bases and 1 base, with 7 bases remaining between them. Germline V gene sequence: CDR1 LNHDA, CDR2 SQIVND (reference sequence). CDR3 size: 12 residues. The chain couples TRBV19 to TRBJ1-1; the D is unclear. This clonotype originated in a woman aged 18 to 35 in good health and CMV-seropositive. Sequencing was carried out using PBMCs. The chain's CDR3 is CASNGQNTEAFF. The CDR3 nucleotides read TGTGCCAGTAACGGTCAGAACACTGAAGCTTTCTTT.